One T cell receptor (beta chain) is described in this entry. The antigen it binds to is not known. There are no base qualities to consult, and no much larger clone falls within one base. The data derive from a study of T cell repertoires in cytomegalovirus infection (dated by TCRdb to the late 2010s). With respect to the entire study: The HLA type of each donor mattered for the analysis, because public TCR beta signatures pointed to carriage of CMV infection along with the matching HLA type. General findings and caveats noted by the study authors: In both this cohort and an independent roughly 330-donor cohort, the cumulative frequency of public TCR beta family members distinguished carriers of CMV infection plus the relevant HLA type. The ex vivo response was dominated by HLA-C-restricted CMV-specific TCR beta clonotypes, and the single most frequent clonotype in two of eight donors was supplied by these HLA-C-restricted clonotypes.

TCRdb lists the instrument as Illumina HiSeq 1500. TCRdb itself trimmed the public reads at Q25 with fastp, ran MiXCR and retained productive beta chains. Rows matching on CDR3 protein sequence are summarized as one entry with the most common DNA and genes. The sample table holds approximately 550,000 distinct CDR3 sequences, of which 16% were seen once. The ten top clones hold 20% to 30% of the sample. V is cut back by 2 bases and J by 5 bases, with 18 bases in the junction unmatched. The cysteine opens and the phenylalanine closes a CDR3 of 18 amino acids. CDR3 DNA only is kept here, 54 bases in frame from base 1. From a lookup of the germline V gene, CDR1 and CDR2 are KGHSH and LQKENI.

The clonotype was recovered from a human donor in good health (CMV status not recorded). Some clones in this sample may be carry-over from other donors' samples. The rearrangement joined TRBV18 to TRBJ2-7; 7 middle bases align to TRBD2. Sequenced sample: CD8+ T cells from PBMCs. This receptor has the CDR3 CASSPYPRAGTGLHEQYF. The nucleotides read TGTGCCAGCTCACCATACCCTCGAGCGGGGACTGGGCTGCACGAGCAGTACTTC. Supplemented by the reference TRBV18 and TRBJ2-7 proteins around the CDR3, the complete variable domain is NAGVMQNPRHLVRRRGQEARLRCSPMKGHSHVYWYRQLPEEGLKFMVYLQKENIIDESGMPKERFSAEFPKEGPSILRIQQVVRGDSAAYFCASSPYPRAGTGLHEQYFGPGTRLTVT.